These T cell receptor beta chains were read from a single sample in a study of OX40 agonist ivuxolimab in advanced cancers. Sequencing was performed with immunoSEQ multiplex PCR; in TCRdb, only in-frame clones are kept and a portion is missing. The data contain about 36,000 clones, around three quarters of them singletons. This specimen consisted of CD4+ or CD8+ T cells sorted from blood, obtained in a trial of the OX40 agonist ivuxolimab. These receptor sequences come from an adult with an advanced solid tumor such as melanoma, head and neck, liver or kidney cancer. Each CDR3 is given with its conserved first and last residue. A D gene is named only where the DNA matches it firmly. Clone size is shown for a subset of rows, as once, few, many or a class of expanded clone.

J,D,V,size,CDR3,DNA
TRBJ1-1,.,TRBV7-6,once,CASSPSWERNTEAFF,TGTGCCAGCAGCCCCTCCTGGGAGAGGAACACTGAAGCTTTCTTT
TRBJ2-1,.,TRBV29-1,.,CSHTGTIYNEQFF,TGCAGCCATACAGGAACCATCTACAATGAGCAGTTCTTC
TRBJ2-7,.,TRBV2,.,CASKGTSGQYF,TGTGCCAGCAAGGGCACGTCGGGGCAGTACTTC
TRBJ1-2,.,TRBV5-1,.,CASSPRTFRGYTF,TGCGCCAGCAGCCCCAGGACCTTTAGGGGCTACACCTTC
TRBJ2-1,TRBD1,TRBV7-8,.,CASSRDRGPGEQFF,TGTGCCAGCAGCCGGGACAGGGGGCCCGGGGAGCAGTTCTTC
TRBJ1-1,TRBD1,TRBV5-1,.,CASSPRTGEAAFF,TGCGCCAGCAGCCCAAGGACAGGGGAAGCCGCTTTCTTT
TRBJ1-3,.,TRBV28,once,CASSLPRSGNTIYF,TGTGCCAGCAGTTTACCCAGGTCAGGAAACACCATATATTTT
TRBJ2-3,.,TRBV29-1,.,CSVEGAGGTDTQYF,TGCAGCGTTGAAGGCGCAGGAGGCACAGATACGCAGTATTTT
TRBJ2-7,.,TRBV2,medium-sized,CASMDSSYEQYF,TGTGCCAGCATGGACAGCTCCTACGAGCAGTACTTC
TRBJ2-3,TRBD2,TRBV7-2,.,CASSQTSAGTDTQYF,TGTGCCAGCAGCCAGACTAGCGCTGGCACAGATACGCAGTATTTT
TRBJ2-7,TRBD1,TRBV6-6,.,CASSPGQGISEQYF,TGTGCCAGCAGTCCCGGACAGGGCATCAGCGAGCAGTACTTC
TRBJ1-2,.,TRBV5-6,few,CASSLLKLFLYGYTF,TGTGCCAGCAGCTTGTTGAAGCTTTTCCTCTATGGCTACACCTTC